This TCR beta chain was retrieved from a study of blood T cell repertoires in COVID-19. About the research overall: Acute and convalescent COVID-19 specimens originated in the United States, Italy and Spain. PBMCs, B-cell-depleted T cells, or T cells were the source of the cDNA or gDNA that made up the material.

This clone is a singleton in its sample. In the source study's methods: Amplification of reference gene primers was used by the study to estimate nucleated cell counts. Some clones are missing from TCRdb's copy, which holds only in-frame ones; the method was immunoSEQ multiplex PCR. V and J calls and clone size are given by that table; D and trimming were obtained from the DNA. The repertoire holds around 190,000 clones, with 88% as singletons. Trimming left V 5 bases short and J 12 bases short, with 13 bases between. Germline V lookup: CDR1 SNHLY, CDR2 FYNNEI. This CDR3 has 11 amino acids. The V gene is TRBV2, the J gene TRBJ1-1; perhaps TRBD1 as D (6 bases). The receptor comes from a human donor in a cohort sampled during active COVID-19. The specimen was peripheral blood. CDR3 DNA: TGTGCCAGCAGTCTTGACAGGAGTCCTTTCTTT. Translating it yields CASSLDRSPFF.